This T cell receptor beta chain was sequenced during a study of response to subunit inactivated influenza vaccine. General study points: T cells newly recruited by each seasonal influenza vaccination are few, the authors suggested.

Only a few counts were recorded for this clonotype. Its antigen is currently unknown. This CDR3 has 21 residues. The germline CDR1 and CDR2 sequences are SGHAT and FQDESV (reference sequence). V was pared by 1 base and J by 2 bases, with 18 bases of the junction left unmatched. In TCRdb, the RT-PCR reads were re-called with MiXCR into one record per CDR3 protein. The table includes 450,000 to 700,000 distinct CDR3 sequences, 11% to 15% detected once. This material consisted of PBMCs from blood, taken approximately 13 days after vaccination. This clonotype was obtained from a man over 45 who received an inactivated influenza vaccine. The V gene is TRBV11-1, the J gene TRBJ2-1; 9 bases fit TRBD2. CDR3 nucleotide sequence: TGTGCCAGCAGCTTAGTGGGTAGGGGAGTCCTTAGCGGGGGCCCCTACAATGAGCAGTTCTTC. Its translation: CASSLVGRGVLSGGPYNEQFF.